What follows describes a single T cell receptor beta chain. As handled by the study authors: Reference gene primer amplification gave estimated nucleated cell counts. TCRdb's table, derived via immunoSEQ multiplex PCR, lists solely in-frame clones and lacks some. V and J calls and clone size are given by that table; D and trimming were obtained from the DNA. This table holds approximately 310,000 clones, approximately 87% found once. The length of the CDR3 is 14 residues. The germline gives CDR1 MDHEN, CDR2 SYDVKM. The ends were cut back, 6 bases at V and 0 bases at J, with 6 bases in the middle. The entry originates in a study of blood T cell repertoires in COVID-19. Looking at the study overall: The study drew acute and convalescent COVID-19 samples from the United States, Italy and Spain. Sample material is recorded as cDNA or gDNA derived from T cells, B-cell-depleted T cells, or PBMCs.

V is TRBV28 and J is TRBJ2-6, with unresolved D. Sequences were obtained from peripheral blood. This TCR was recovered from a woman in her forties or fifties who had recovered from COVID-19. The CDR3 loop reads CASRDSSGANVLTF. The CDR3 DNA is TGTGCCAGCAGAGATAGCTCTGGGGCCAACGTCCTGACTTTC.